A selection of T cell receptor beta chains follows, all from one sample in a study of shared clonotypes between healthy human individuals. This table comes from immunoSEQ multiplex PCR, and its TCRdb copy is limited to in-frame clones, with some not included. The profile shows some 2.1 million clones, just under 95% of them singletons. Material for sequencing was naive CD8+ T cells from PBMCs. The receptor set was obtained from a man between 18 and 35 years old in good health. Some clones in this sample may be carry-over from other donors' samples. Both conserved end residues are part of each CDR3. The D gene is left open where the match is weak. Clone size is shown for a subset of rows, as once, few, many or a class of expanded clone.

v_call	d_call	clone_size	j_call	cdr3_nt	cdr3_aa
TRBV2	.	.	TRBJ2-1	TGTGCCAGTGACGGGCGGGGAACGCAGTTCTTC	CASDGRGTQFF
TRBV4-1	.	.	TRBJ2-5	TGCGCCAGCAGCCAAAAGAAGGAAGAGACCCAGTACTTC	CASSQKKEETQYF
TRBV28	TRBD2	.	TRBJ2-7	TGTGCCAGCGGAACGGTAGGGGAGCGAATGCGCGGGGGCGAGCAGTACTTC	CASGTVGERMRGGEQYF
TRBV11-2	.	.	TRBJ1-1	TGTGCCAGCAGCTTAGAGACCAGGGGTGAGGCTTTCTTT	CASSLETRGEAFF
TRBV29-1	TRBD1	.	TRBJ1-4	TGCAGCGTCGGCTACAGGGGGTCTAATGAAAAACTGTTTTTT	CSVGYRGSNEKLFF
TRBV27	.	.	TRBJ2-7	TGTGCCAGCAGTCCGGACAGCTCCTACGAGCAGTACTTC	CASSPDSSYEQYF
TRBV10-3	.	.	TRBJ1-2	TGTGCCATCAGTGAGTCGGACGGCTATGGCTACACCTTC	CAISESDGYGYTF
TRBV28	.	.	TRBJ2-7	TGTGCCAGCACCCCTCACAGCCTAAACTACGAGCAGTACTTC	CASTPHSLNYEQYF
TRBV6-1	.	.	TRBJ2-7	TGTGCCAGCAACCTCCACCGGTCCTACGAGCAGTACTTC	CASNLHRSYEQYF
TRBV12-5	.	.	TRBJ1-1	TGTGCTAGTGGTTTGTACTCGGACAAGAACACTGAAGCTTTCTTT	CASGLYSDKNTEAFF
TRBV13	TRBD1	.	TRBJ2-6	TGTGCCAGCAGCCCCCGGACAGGGACCTCGAGGATGGGGGCCAACGTCCTGACTTTC	CASSPRTGTSRMGANVLTF
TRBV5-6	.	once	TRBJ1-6	TGTGCCAGCAGCCAAGGACTAGGAAATTCACCCCTCCACTTT	CASSQGLGNSPLHF
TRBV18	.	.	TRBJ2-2	TGTGCCAGCTCACCACCCCCAATGGGAACAGGGGAGCTGTTTTTT	CASSPPPMGTGELFF
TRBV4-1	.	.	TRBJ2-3	TGCGCCAGCAGCCAAGTTCAGGGATCGGGGGAAGGTATAACAGATACGCAGTATTTT	CASSQVQGSGEGITDTQYF
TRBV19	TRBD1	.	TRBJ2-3	TGTGCCAGTAGTCCCGACAGGGAAGGCACAGATACGCAGTATTTT	CASSPDREGTDTQYF
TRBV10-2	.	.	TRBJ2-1	TGCGCCAGCAGCCAGCGGGCTGTTACCGCCTACAATGAGCAGTTCTTC	CASSQRAVTAYNEQFF
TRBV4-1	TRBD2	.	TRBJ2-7	TGCGCCAGCAGCCACATTACTAGCGGGGTCTACGAGCAGTACTTC	CASSHITSGVYEQYF
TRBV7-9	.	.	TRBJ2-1	TGTGCCAGCACCCGTGGCTCCTACAATGAGCAGTTCTTC	CASTRGSYNEQFF
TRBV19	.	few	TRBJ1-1	TGTGCCAGTAGTATCCGGGGCCCAACTGAAGCTTTCTTT	CASSIRGPTEAFF
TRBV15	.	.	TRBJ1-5	TGTGCCACCAGCCCACAGGGTAACAATCAGCCCCAGCATTTT	CATSPQGNNQPQHF
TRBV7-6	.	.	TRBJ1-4	TGTGCCAGCAGCTCACCTGAACAGGGTTACGAAAAACTGTTTTTT	CASSSPEQGYEKLFF
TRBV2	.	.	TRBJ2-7	TGTGCCAGCACTATGAATATTAATCGCTCCTACGAGCAGTACTTC	CASTMNINRSYEQYF
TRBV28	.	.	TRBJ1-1	TGTGCCAGCAGTTTAAGGATCATGAACACTGAAGCTTTCTTT	CASSLRIMNTEAFF
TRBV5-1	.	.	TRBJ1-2	TGCGCCAGCAGCTTGTCTGGAACGGGTGGCTACACCTTC	CASSLSGTGGYTF
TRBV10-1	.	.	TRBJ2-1	TGCGCCAGCAGTGAGTCTGGGTTAGCGCCGTACAATGAGCAGTTCTTC	CASSESGLAPYNEQFF
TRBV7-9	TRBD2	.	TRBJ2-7	TGTGCCAGCAGCTTATTGCGGGAGTACGAGCAGTACTTC	CASSLLREYEQYF
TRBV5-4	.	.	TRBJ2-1	TGTGCCAGCAGCCCAAGACGGGGTAAGTCCTACAATGAGCAGTTCTTC	CASSPRRGKSYNEQFF
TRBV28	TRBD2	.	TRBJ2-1	TGTGCCAGCAGTCCGTCCGGACTAGCGGCTTACAATGAGCAGTTCTTC	CASSPSGLAAYNEQFF
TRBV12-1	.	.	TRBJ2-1	TGTGCCAGCAGCGATCACCCGGGACTAGCGGGGGCCCACAATGAGCAGTTCTTC	CASSDHPGLAGAHNEQFF
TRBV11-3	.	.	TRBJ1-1	TGTGCCAGCAGCGGAAGGGGAAATGAAGCTTTCTTT	CASSGRGNEAFF
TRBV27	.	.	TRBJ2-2	TGTGCCAGCAGTTTAGGGCCAGAGAAGCTGTTTTTT	CASSLGPEKLFF
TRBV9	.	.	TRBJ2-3	TGTGCCAGCAGCTCAGCGGGCGGGACGCGTGATACGCAGTATTTT	CASSSAGGTRDTQYF
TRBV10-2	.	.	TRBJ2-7	TGCGCCAGCGGGCCCCCCGGATACGAGCAGTACTTC	CASGPPGYEQYF
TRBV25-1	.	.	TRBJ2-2	TGTGCCAGCACTAACCAGGGACAGCCCGGGAGCGGCGGGGAGCTGTTTTTT	CASTNQGQPGSGGELFF
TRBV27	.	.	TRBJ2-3	TGTGCCAGTCTCCCTTCTCCCGGGGGAGGGGGGTGGTTGGATACGCAGTATTTT	CASLPSPGGGGWLDTQYF